A single sample gave rise to the 10 T cell receptor beta chains below, sequenced in a study of cytomegalovirus exposure and HLA in healthy donors. The PCR ran on 60 Vbeta and 13 Jbeta primers. The data were produced by immunoSEQ multiplex PCR, yet TCRdb's version contains in-frame clones alone and is incomplete. Of about 150,000 clones in the sample, roughly 77% were seen once. Sequencing was performed on PBMCs. Source of these receptors: a man between 25 and 39 years old in good health and CMV-seropositive.

This chain joins TRBV9 and TRBJ1-5, with a weak D call TRBD1 (5 bases). Between the trimmed V and J ends, which lost 2 bases and 7 bases, there was a span of 16 bases. The CDR3 extends over 15 amino acids. Germline V gives CDR1 SGDLS, CDR2 YYNGEE. CDR3 DNA: TGTGCCAGCAGCGTCTCTCCCAGGGAGGAACAGCCCCAGCATTTT. Its translation is CASSVSPREEQPQHF.

The chain links TRBV30 to TRBJ1-3, with D unclear. Germline V gene data show CDR1 as GTSNPN and CDR2 as SVGIG (reference sequence). Trimming pared 0 bases from V and 0 bases from J, leaving 9 bases between. There are 15 residues in the CDR3. This chain's CDR3 is CAWSVQSLSGNTIYF. DNA of the CDR3: TGTGCCTGGAGTGTACAGAGCCTCTCTGGAAACACCATATATTTT.

This chain links TRBV7-6 with TRBJ2-7; no clear D gene. The ends were cut back, 1 base at V and 4 bases at J, with 5 bases in the middle. This CDR3 contains 12 residues. The germline V gene encodes CDR1 SGHVS and CDR2 FNYEAQ. The CDR3 spells CASSLVSYEQYF. The CDR3 DNA is TGTGCCAGCAGCTTAGTATCGTACGAGCAGTACTTC.

This clone appeared a few times. J is TRBJ1-2 and V is TRBV7-8; no clear D. From germline, CDR1 is SGHVS and CDR2 FQNEAQ. The CDR3 totals 14 residues. V shed 1 base and J shed 0 bases, with 6 bases lying between them. Written as DNA, the CDR3 is TGTGCCAGCAGCTTAGGCTTAGCTAACTATGGCTACACCTTC. Protein product: CASSLGLANYGYTF. Complete variable domain (other parts from reference TRBV7-8 and TRBJ1-2): GAGVSQSPRYKVAKRGQDVALRCDPISGHVSLFWYQQALGQGPEFLTYFQNEAQLDKSGLPSDRFFAERPEGSVSTLKIQRTQQEDSAVYLCASSLGLANYGYTFGSGTRLTVV.

The CDR3 nucleotides read TGTGCCAGCAGCTTAGGGCGACTGCGGGAGGCCGGCGGGACCCAGTACTTC. Translating it yields CASSLGRLREAGGTQYF. The chain links TRBV7-6 to TRBJ2-5; 8 nucleotides align to TRBD2. V was clipped by 1 base and J by 7 bases; unmatched bases: 14. The length of the CDR3 is 17 residues. Per the germline V gene, CDR1 is SGHVS and CDR2 is FNYEAQ.

CDR3 nucleotides: TGTGCCAGCAGCGGCGACAGGGGGCGAGGGAACACTGAAGCTTTCTTT. As protein: CASSGDRGRGNTEAFF. This chain links TRBV9 with TRBJ1-1, with TRBD1 matching 10 bases. The CDR3 runs 16 residues. Germline CDR1 SGDLS, CDR2 YYNGEE. V trimming: 3 bases; J trimming: 1 base; junction bases outside the gene matches: 6. Drawing the rest from reference TRBV9 and TRBJ1-1, the complete variable domain is DSGVTQTPKHLITATGQRVTLRCSPRSGDLSVYWYQQSLDQGLQFLIQYYNGEERAKGNILERFSAQQFPDLHSELNLSSLELGDSALYFCASSGDRGRGNTEAFFGQGTRLTVV.

This chain connects TRBV7-2 to TRBJ1-1; D perhaps matches TRBD1 (5 bases). Germline values: CDR1 SGHTA, CDR2 FQGNSA. CDR3 length: 14 amino acids. Trimming cost V 5 bases and J 1 base, with 11 bases left between them. The DNA of the CDR3 is TGTGCCAGCAGCCGACAGCCCCGGAACACTGAAGCTTTCTTT. Protein: CASSRQPRNTEAFF.

CDR3 DNA sequence: TGTGCCAGCAGCCTAGACCGTCGGAACACTGAAGCTTTCTTT. Translation gives CASSLDRRNTEAFF. The V and J genes are TRBV14 and TRBJ1-1, with D unclear. This CDR3 region has 14 residues. From germline, CDR1 is SGHDN and CDR2 FVKESK. V lost 4 bases to trimming and J lost 1 base, with 10 bases between them.

The genes are TRBV30 and TRBJ1-4; TRBD1 agrees at 8 bases. CDR3 length: 13 amino acids. CDR1 GTSNPN and CDR2 SVGIG come from the germline V gene (reference sequence). The trim removed 6 bases at V and 7 bases at J, leaving 7 bases unmatched. The CDR3 sequence: CACQGAPGEKLFF. The CDR3 DNA reads TGTGCCTGTCAGGGGGCGCCTGGTGAAAAACTGTTTTTT.

This chain links TRBV5-6 with TRBJ1-1, with D possibly matching TRBD1 (5 bases). Trimming took off 0 bases at V and 5 bases at J, with 17 bases between the two ends. This CDR3 comprises 16 residues. Germline V lookup: CDR1 SGHDT, CDR2 YYEEEE. In nucleotides, the CDR3 is TGTGCCAGCAGCTTGGTCATAATGGGGGGAGGGACTGAAGCTTTCTTT. The encoded protein is CASSLVIMGGGTEAFF.